What follows are 29 T cell receptor beta chains derived from one specimen sequenced in a study of beta chain features in type 1 diabetes. Every bit of the isolated RNA underwent reverse transcription, so sequencing read expressed TCRB transcripts. Profiled with immunoSEQ multiplex PCR; TCRdb holds only in-frame clones, not every one. This table holds roughly 250,000 clones, over 65% found once. Material: naive CD4+ T cells from blood. These TCRs come from a man younger than 45 in good health.

This sequence joins TRBV4-1 and TRBJ2-3; D possibly corresponds to TRBD2 (6 bases). Germline CDR1 reads MGHRA; CDR2 reads YSYEKL. This CDR3 region has 16 residues. The V and J ends lost 0 bases and 2 bases respectively, with 12 bases between them. The CDR3 sequence: CASSQDVAGNTDTQYF. Written as DNA, the CDR3 is TGCGCCAGCAGCCAAGATGTTGCGGGAAACACAGATACGCAGTATTTT.

The chain recombines TRBV30 with TRBJ2-1; 10 bases agree with TRBD1. The CDR3 loop spans 14 amino acids. Germline CDR1 GTSNPN, CDR2 SVGIG (reference sequence). J lost 4 bases, V lost 1 base, and 1 base had no gene match. CDR3 DNA: TGTGCCTGGAGTGGGGACAGGGGATACAATGAGCAGTTCTTC. Its protein is CAWSGDRGYNEQFF.

This clone was seen once. V and J are TRBV11-2 and TRBJ2-1; D is uncertain. CDR3 length: 14 residues. V dropped 0 bases and J dropped 5 bases, with 8 bases sitting between them. CDR1 is SGHAT and CDR2 is FQNNGV in the germline V gene. The CDR3 is CASSLDPEDNEQFF. Here the CDR3 DNA reads TGTGCCAGCAGCTTAGATCCAGAGGACAATGAGCAGTTCTTC.

The rearrangement joins TRBV13 to TRBJ2-1, with D possibly being TRBD1 or TRBD2 (6 bases each). This CDR3 spans 15 amino acids. Germline values: CDR1 PRHDT, CDR2 FYEKMQ (reference sequence). Trimming removed 5 bases from V and 7 bases from J, with 18 bases in between. CDR3 sequence: CASSLPGAGSNEQFF. The CDR3 DNA is TGTGCCAGCAGCCTGCCGGGGGCGGGGTCTAATGAGCAGTTCTTC.

The V and J genes are TRBV7-2 and TRBJ2-1, with TRBD2 matching 13 bases. This CDR3 spans 16 amino acids. J was trimmed by 8 bases and V by 5 bases; bases with no gene match: 9. The germline gives CDR1 SGHTA, CDR2 FQGNSA. Here the CDR3 reads CASSPPGLAGSDEQFF. The DNA of the CDR3 is TGTGCCAGCAGCCCTCCGGGACTAGCGGGGTCGGATGAGCAGTTCTTC.

This chain joins TRBV30 and TRBJ2-1; D uncertain. This CDR3 has 16 amino acids. Germline V gives CDR1 GTSNPN, CDR2 SVGIG (reference sequence). Trimming removed 0 bases from V and 2 bases from J, with 14 bases in between. The CDR3 bases are TGTGCCTGGAGTGTCAGCTCATTTGGGACCTACAATGAGCAGTTCTTC. Translating it yields CAWSVSSFGTYNEQFF. Full variable domain (rest looked up from reference TRBV30 and TRBJ2-1): SQTIHQWPATLVQPVGSPLSLECTVEGTSNPNLYWYRQAAGRGLQLLFYSVGIGQISSEVPQNLSASRPQDRQFILSSKKLLLSDSGFYLCAWSVSSFGTYNEQFFGPGTRLTVL.

This chain uses TRBV1 with TRBJ2-7; TRBD2, the D gene given by the table, was not confirmed from the DNA. TRBV1 is described as a pseudogene. CDR3 length equals 15 residues. Written as DNA, the CDR3 is TGCACCAGCAGCCAGCCGACTAGCGGGATGTACGAGCAGTACTTC. It encodes CTSSQPTSGMYEQYF.

The genes are TRBV30 and TRBJ2-5; either TRBD1 or TRBD2 may fit D (5 bases each). The CDR3 totals 12 residues. V gave up 3 bases and J gave up 5 bases, with 10 bases separating them. CDR1 GTSNPN and CDR2 SVGIG come from the germline V gene (reference sequence). CDR3 sequence reads: CAWSGTSETQYF. DNA for the CDR3: TGTGCCTGGAGCGGGACGAGTGAGACCCAGTACTTC.

The genes are TRBV10-3 and TRBJ2-3; D not certain. V was trimmed by 0 bases and J by 5 bases, leaving 9 bases between them. Looked up from germline, CDR1 is ENHRY and CDR2 is SYGVKD. There are 14 residues in the CDR3. Here the CDR3 reads CAISESARVDTQYF. The CDR3 region has the DNA TGTGCCATCAGTGAGTCGGCTAGGGTAGATACGCAGTATTTT.

The DNA of the CDR3 is TGTGCCAGCAGTGAAGCGCCGGGGACTGGGGCCAACGTCCTGACTTTC. This gives the protein CASSEAPGTGANVLTF. The chain employs TRBV6-1 and TRBJ2-6; a weak D match, TRBD2 (5 bases). The CDR3 covers 16 residues. Germline V CDR1 and CDR2: MNHNS, SASEGT. V lost 0 bases and J 2 bases, leaving 8 bases between the germline ends.

J is TRBJ1-2 and V is TRBV27, with 9 bases lining up with TRBD1. V was pared by 1 base and J by 8 bases, with 2 bases of the junction left unmatched. This CDR3 is 13 amino acids long. Germline CDR1 is MNHEY and CDR2 is SMNVEV (reference sequence). The CDR3 coding sequence is TGTGCCAGCAGTTTATACAGGGGGCTGGGCTACACCTTC. This codes for CASSLYRGLGYTF.

This clone showed up just a few times. This chain connects TRBV7-9 to TRBJ1-1, with 7 positions matching TRBD1. This CDR3 has 15 amino acids. V trimming: 1 base; J trimming: 0 bases; junction bases outside the gene matches: 2. Germline V CDR1 and CDR2: SEHNR, FQNEAQ (reference sequence). The CDR3 protein is CASSLEGGVNTEAFF. The CDR3 nucleotides are TGTGCCAGCAGCTTAGAAGGGGGCGTGAACACTGAAGCTTTCTTT.

The rearrangement uses TRBV7-8 and TRBJ2-1, with D possibly matching TRBD1 (6 bases). This CDR3 has 17 amino acids. V was pared by 4 bases and J by 0 bases, with 16 bases between. CDR1 and CDR2 (germline): SGHVS, FQNEAQ. The CDR3 region is CASSSALGHGSYNEQFF. For the CDR3, the DNA is TGTGCCAGCAGCTCCGCGTTGGGACATGGCTCCTACAATGAGCAGTTCTTC.

V is TRBV2 and J is TRBJ2-1; a weak D match, TRBD1 (6 bases). This CDR3 spans 11 amino acids. V was trimmed by 6 bases and J by 10 bases, leaving 10 bases between them. From germline, CDR1 is SNHLY and CDR2 FYNNEI. CDR3 sequence reads: CASRDRYEQFF. CDR3 nucleotides: TGTGCCAGCAGGGACAGATACGAGCAGTTCTTC.

Written as DNA, the CDR3 is TGTGCCAGCAGCTTAGGCCTAGCGGGCCACACAGATACGCAGTATTTT. Protein: CASSLGLAGHTDTQYF. This chain connects TRBV7-2 to TRBJ2-3; 8 nucleotides agree with TRBD2. The V segment lost 1 base and the J segment 2 bases; nucleotides outside the gene matches: 5. The CDR3 has 16 residues. CDR1 and CDR2 (germline): SGHTA, FQGNSA.

There are a few counts of this clone. The chain is built from TRBV28 and TRBJ2-7; D gene uncertain. The V and J ends lost 5 bases and 3 bases respectively, with 11 bases between them. The length of the CDR3 is 13 residues. CDR1 is MDHEN, CDR2 SYDVKM, per germline. The CDR3 is CASSPSVIYEQYF. The CDR3 DNA follows: TGTGCCAGCAGTCCCTCGGTCATCTACGAGCAGTACTTC.

The CDR3 region is CASSLGGGAGNEQFF. The CDR3 nucleotides read TGCGCCAGCAGCTTGGGTGGCGGGGCTGGTAATGAGCAGTTCTTC. The chain is built from TRBV5-1 and TRBJ2-1, with a tentative D call TRBD2 (6 bases). V lost 0 bases and J lost 7, with 14 bases in between. Germline CDR1 SGHRS, CDR2 YFSETQ. This CDR3 is built from 15 residues.

This chain uses TRBV5-1 with TRBJ2-5; D might be TRBD1 (6 bases). The germline V and J ends were trimmed by 4 bases and 3 bases, with 16 bases remaining between them. The CDR3 loop spans 15 amino acids. Germline-derived CDR1 and CDR2 are SGHRS and YFSETQ. This CDR3 reads CASSQIQGWEETQYF. In DNA form, the CDR3 reads TGCGCCAGCAGCCAAATACAGGGTTGGGAAGAGACCCAGTACTTC.

The genes are TRBV28 and TRBJ2-1, with TRBD2 identical over 8 bases. Germline CDR1 reads MDHEN; CDR2 reads SYDVKM. The CDR3 runs to 16 residues. The V segment lost 0 bases and the J segment 2 bases; nucleotides outside the gene matches: 3. CDR3 in amino acids: CASSLWDGRAYNEQFF. The CDR3 DNA is TGTGCCAGCAGTTTATGGGACGGGAGGGCCTACAATGAGCAGTTCTTC.

The chain joins TRBV4-3 to TRBJ1-2; no definite D call. Germline V lookup: CDR1 LGHNA, CDR2 YSLEER. The CDR3 runs 18 residues. V was cut by 2 bases and J by 0 bases, with 19 bases left in between. CDR3: CASSQLTNPAYANYGYTF. Written as DNA, the CDR3 is TGCGCCAGCAGCCAACTCACAAATCCGGCATATGCTAACTATGGCTACACCTTC.

The V and J genes are TRBV30 and TRBJ1-4; 11 nucleotides line up with TRBD1. The germline gives CDR1 GTSNPN, CDR2 SVGIG (reference sequence). Germline trimming cut 3 bases from V and 8 bases from J; bases unmatched to any gene: 5. CDR3 length: 14 amino acids. The CDR3 sequence: CAWSPGQGGEKLFF. As DNA, the CDR3 is TGTGCCTGGAGCCCGGGACAGGGGGGAGAAAAACTGTTTTTT.

This clone has only a few counts. The rearrangement uses TRBV29-1 and TRBJ1-1; the D is unclear. Trimming cost V 7 bases and J 1 base, with 16 bases left between them. The CDR3 length is 14 residues. Per the germline V gene, CDR1 is SQVTM and CDR2 is ANQGSEA. The CDR3 DNA follows: TGCAGCGCCTCTGTAGGAGTCGGGAACACTGAAGCTTTCTTT. Residues: CSASVGVGNTEAFF.

About this clone: This sample includes further DNA sequences coding for the same CDR3. The V call is TRBV30, the J call TRBJ2-5; D not certain. The CDR3 is made up of 11 amino acids. Germline lookup yields CDR1 GTSNPN and CDR2 SVGIG (reference sequence). Trimming cost V 1 base and J 5 bases, with 5 bases left between them. As DNA, the CDR3 is TGTGCCTGGAGTGGCCAGGAGACCCAGTACTTC. It yields the protein CAWSGQETQYF.

This rearrangement joins TRBV6-5 to TRBJ2-7; possibly TRBD1 for D (6 bases). The germline V and J ends were trimmed by 6 bases and 0 bases, with 12 bases remaining between them. The CDR3 runs 14 residues. The germline V gene encodes CDR1 MNHEY and CDR2 SVGAGI. CDR3 coding DNA: TGTGCCAGCAGGGCTCGGGACAACTCCTACGAGCAGTACTTC. Translating gives CASRARDNSYEQYF.

This rearrangement joins TRBV7-8 to TRBJ2-4; D may be TRBD2 (6 bases). Germline values: CDR1 SGHVS, CDR2 FQNEAQ. This CDR3 has 15 residues. Deletions cut 5 bases from V and 3 bases from J, with 14 bases between. As DNA, the CDR3 is TGTGCCAGCAGCCCCAGCCGGGGAGGCAAAAACATTCAGTACTTC. Translating it yields CASSPSRGGKNIQYF.

The rearrangement uses TRBV4-1 and TRBJ2-1, with D possibly being TRBD2 (6 bases). The CDR3 length is 13 residues. V was shortened by 5 bases and J by 7 bases, with 12 bases between the two germline ends. Germline V CDR1 and CDR2: MGHRA, YSYEKL. The CDR3 spells CASSYTAGNEQFF. The CDR3, as DNA: TGCGCCAGCAGCTATACCGCGGGGAATGAGCAGTTCTTC.

This clone was seen a handful of times. V usage is TRBV2 and J usage is TRBJ1-1, with unresolved D. The CDR3 contains 13 residues. Germline values: CDR1 SNHLY, CDR2 FYNNEI. The germline V and J ends were trimmed by 6 bases and 0 bases, with 8 bases remaining between them. DNA of the CDR3: TGTGCCAGCAGAGGCAGGATGAACACTGAAGCTTTCTTT. This encodes CASRGRMNTEAFF.

The gene calls are TRBV9 and TRBJ2-5, with 8 bases matching TRBD1. The junction had 7 bases not matched to a gene; V was cut back by 2 bases and J by 4 bases. The CDR3 is 15 amino acids. Germline V gene data show CDR1 as SGDLS and CDR2 as YYNGEE. The CDR3: CASSVSTGVRETQYF. The CDR3 DNA reads TGTGCCAGCAGCGTTTCGACAGGGGTAAGAGAGACCCAGTACTTC.

The rearrangement links TRBV9 to TRBJ2-1; 7 bases are a match to TRBD1. Per the germline V gene, CDR1 is SGDLS and CDR2 is YYNGEE. Trimming cost V 4 bases and J 6 bases; bases outside gene matches: 7. This CDR3 is 14 amino acids long. CDR3 in amino acids: CASSPGTVGNEQFF. The CDR3 nucleotides read TGTGCCAGCAGCCCCGGGACAGTAGGCAATGAGCAGTTCTTC.